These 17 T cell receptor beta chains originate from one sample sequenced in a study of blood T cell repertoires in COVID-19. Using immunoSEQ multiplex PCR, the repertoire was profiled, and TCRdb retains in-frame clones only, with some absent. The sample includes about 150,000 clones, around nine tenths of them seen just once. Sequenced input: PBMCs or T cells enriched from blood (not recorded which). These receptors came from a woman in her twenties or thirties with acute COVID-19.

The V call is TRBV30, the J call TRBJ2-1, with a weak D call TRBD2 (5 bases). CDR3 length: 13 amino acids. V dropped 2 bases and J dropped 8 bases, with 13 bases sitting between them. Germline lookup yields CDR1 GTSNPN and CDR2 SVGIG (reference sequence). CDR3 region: CAWSNIGIHEQFF. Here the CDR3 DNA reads TGTGCCTGGAGTAATATCGGGATCCATGAGCAGTTCTTC.

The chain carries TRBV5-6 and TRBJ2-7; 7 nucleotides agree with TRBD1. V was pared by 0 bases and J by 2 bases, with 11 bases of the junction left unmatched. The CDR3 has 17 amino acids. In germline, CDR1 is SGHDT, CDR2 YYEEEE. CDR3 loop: CASSLGEFTGATYEQYF. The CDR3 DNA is TGTGCCAGCAGCTTGGGGGAATTTACAGGGGCCACCTACGAGCAGTACTTC.

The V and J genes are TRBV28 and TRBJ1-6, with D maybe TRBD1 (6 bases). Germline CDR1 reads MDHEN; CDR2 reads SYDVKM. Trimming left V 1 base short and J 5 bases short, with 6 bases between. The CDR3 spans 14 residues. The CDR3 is CASSLYRDNSPLHF. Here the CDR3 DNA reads TGTGCCAGCAGTTTATACAGGGATAATTCACCCCTCCACTTT.

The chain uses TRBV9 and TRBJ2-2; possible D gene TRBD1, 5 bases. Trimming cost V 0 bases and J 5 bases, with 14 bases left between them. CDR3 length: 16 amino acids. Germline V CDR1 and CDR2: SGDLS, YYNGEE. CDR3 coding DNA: TGTGCCAGCAGCGTAGCAGGGAACGTGAGGACCGGGGAGCTGTTTTTT. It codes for CASSVAGNVRTGELFF.

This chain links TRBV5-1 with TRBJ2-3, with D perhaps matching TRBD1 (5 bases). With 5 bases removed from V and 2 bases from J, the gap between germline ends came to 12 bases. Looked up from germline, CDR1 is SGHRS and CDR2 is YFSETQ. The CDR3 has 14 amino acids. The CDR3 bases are TGCGCCAGCAGTCCCGACAGACCCACAGATACGCAGTATTTT. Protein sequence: CASSPDRPTDTQYF.

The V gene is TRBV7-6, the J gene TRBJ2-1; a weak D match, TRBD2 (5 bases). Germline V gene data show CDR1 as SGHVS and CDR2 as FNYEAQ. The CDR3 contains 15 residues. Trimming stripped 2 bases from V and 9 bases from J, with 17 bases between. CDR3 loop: CASSLMEFEGSEQFF. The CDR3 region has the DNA TGTGCCAGCAGCTTAATGGAGTTTGAGGGCAGTGAGCAGTTCTTC.

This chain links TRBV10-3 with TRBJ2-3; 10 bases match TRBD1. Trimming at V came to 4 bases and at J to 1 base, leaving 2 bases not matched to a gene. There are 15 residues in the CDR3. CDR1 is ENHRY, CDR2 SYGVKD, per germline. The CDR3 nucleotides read TGTGCCATCAGTGGAGACAGGGGGCGCACAGATACGCAGTATTTT. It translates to CAISGDRGRTDTQYF.

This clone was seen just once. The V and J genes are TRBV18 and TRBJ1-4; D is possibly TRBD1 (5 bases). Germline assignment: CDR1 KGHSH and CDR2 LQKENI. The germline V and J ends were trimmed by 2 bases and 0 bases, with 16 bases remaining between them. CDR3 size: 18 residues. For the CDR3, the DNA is TGTGCCAGCTCACCAGACCCAGACAGCCTTGCAACTAATGAAAAACTGTTTTTT. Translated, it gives CASSPDPDSLATNEKLFF.

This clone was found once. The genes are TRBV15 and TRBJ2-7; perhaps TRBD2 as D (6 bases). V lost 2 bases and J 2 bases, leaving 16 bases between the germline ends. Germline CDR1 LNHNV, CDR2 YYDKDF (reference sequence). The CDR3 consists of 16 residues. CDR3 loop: CATSRNPTAGTYEQYF. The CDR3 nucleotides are TGTGCCACCAGCAGAAACCCCACGGCGGGGACCTACGAGCAGTACTTC. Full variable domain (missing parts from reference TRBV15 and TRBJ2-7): DAMVIQNPRYQVTQFGKPVTLSCSQTLNHNVMYWYQQKSSQAPKLLFHYYDKDFNNEADTPDNFQSRRPNTSFCFLDIRSPGLGDTAMYLCATSRNPTAGTYEQYFGPGTRLTVT.

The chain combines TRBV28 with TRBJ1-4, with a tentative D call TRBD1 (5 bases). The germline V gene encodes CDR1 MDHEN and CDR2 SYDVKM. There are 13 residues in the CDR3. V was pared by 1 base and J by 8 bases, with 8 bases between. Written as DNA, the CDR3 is TGTGCCAGCAGTTTATCGGACAAAGAAAAACTGTTTTTT. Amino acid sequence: CASSLSDKEKLFF.

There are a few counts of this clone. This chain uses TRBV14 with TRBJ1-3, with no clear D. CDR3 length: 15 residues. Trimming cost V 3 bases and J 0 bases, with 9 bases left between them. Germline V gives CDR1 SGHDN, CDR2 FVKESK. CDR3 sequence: CASSHSPFSGNTIYF. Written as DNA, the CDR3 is TGTGCCAGCAGCCACAGTCCTTTCTCTGGAAACACCATATATTTT.

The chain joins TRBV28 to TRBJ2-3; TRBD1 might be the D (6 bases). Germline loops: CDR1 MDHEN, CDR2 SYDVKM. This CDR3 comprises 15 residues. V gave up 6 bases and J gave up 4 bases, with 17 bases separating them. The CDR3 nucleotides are TGTGCCAGCAGCACAGGGAACACGGGCGCAGATACGCAGTATTTT. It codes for CASSTGNTGADTQYF.

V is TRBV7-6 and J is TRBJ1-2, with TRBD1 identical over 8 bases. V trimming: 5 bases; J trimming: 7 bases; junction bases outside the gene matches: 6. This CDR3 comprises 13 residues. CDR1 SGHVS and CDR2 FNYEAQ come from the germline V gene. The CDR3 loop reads CASSEQGDSGYTF. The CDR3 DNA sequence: TGTGCCAGCAGCGAACAGGGGGATAGTGGCTACACCTTC.

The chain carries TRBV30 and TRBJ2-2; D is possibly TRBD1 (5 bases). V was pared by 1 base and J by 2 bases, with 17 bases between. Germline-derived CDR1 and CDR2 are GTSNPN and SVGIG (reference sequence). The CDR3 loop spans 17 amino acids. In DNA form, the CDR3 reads TGTGCCTGGAGTGAATTTGGACCACAGGATAACACCGGGGAGCTGTTTTTT. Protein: CAWSEFGPQDNTGELFF. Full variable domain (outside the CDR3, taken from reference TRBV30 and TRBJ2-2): SQTIHQWPATLVQPVGSPLSLECTVEGTSNPNLYWYRQAAGRGLQLLFYSVGIGQISSEVPQNLSASRPQDRQFILSSKKLLLSDSGFYLCAWSEFGPQDNTGELFFGEGSRLTVL.

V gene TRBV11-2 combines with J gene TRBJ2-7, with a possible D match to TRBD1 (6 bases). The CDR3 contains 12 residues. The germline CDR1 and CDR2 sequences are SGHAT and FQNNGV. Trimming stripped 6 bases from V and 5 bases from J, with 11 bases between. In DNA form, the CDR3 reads TGTGCCAGCAGTAGCAGGGGAGACGAGCAGTACTTC. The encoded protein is CASSSRGDEQYF.

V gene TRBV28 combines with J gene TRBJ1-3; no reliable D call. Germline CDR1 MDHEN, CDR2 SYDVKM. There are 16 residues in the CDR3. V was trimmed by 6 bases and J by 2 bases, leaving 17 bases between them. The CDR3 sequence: CASSPPTEGPGNTIYF. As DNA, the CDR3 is TGTGCCAGCAGCCCTCCTACCGAGGGCCCTGGAAACACCATATATTTT. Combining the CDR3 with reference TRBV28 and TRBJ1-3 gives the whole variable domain DVKVTQSSRYLVKRTGEKVFLECVQDMDHENMFWYRQDPGLGLRLIYFSYDVKMKEKGDIPEGYSVSREKKERFSLILESASTNQTSMYLCASSPPTEGPGNTIYFGEGSWLTVV.

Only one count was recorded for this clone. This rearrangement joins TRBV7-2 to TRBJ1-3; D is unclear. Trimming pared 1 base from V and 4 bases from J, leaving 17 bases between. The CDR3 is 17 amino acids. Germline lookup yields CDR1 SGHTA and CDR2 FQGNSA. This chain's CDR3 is CASSLVRGSFSGNTIYF. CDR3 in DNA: TGTGCCAGCAGCTTAGTGCGCGGTTCTTTCTCCGGAAACACCATATATTTT.